This TCR beta chain was documented in a study of beta chain features in type 1 diabetes (dated by TCRdb to about 2018). At the level of the whole study: Mean age, gender distribution, total cell number and subset yield were not different between patients and healthy donors. A total of just under 110,000,000 sorted cells were examined across all samples, and RNA yield correlated strongly with the number of cells per subset. The study compared TCRB repertoires of sorted circulating CD4+ T cell subsets between recently diagnosed type 1 diabetes patients and matched healthy donors. Naive and central memory subsets were obtained from all 30 or so donors, but regulatory and stem cell-like memory subsets were isolated from only 8 patients and about eight healthy donors. Study-wide findings and limitations: HLA sub-analyses involved small numbers of individuals, so any influence of HLA type on TCRB rearrangement remained unresolved. Naive, central memory and regulatory TCRB repertoires appeared more similar among patients than among healthy donors. Fewer insertions and more nucleotide deletions at VDJ recombination sites were observed in patients with type 1 diabetes, implying thymic rearrangement abnormalities. Because cDNA rather than genomic DNA was sequenced, highly expressing activated cells could have been over-represented, although no difference in activation and CD3 levels was found between groups. In all four CD4+ subsets, TCRB CDR3 length was moderately but significantly shorter in type 1 diabetes patients. PCR might favor shorter templates, but patient and control samples were amplified and corrected together, so any skew would affect both groups equally.

A single peripheral blood draw of about 116 mL on average was collected from each donor into heparinised tubes. A BD FACSAria II and a panel including CD45RO, CCR7, CD25, CD127, CD95 and CD27 were used to sort naive, central memory, regulatory and stem cell-like memory CD4+ T cells. All sorted populations exceeded 95% purity. PBMCs were isolated right away by Lymphoprep density gradient centrifugation and were stained directly, without culture. So that batch effects would be minimized, each experiment stained and sorted samples in pairs, pairing one healthy donor with one patient. The High Capacity cDNA Reverse Transcription Kit was used to reverse transcribe all of the isolated RNA, meaning that expressed TCRB transcripts were what got sequenced. Naive, central memory and regulatory T cell samples underwent deep immunoSEQ sequencing, averaging about 3.5 million total reads per sample. Sorted cells were lysed in RLT buffer, and RNA was extracted using DNase-treated RNeasy Micro or Mini kits according to cell number. To prevent cross-contamination, each cell subset was processed individually, whereas patient and healthy donor samples were processed jointly. The immunoSEQ multiplex PCR was used to amplify TCRB sequences from cDNA, yielding 87-bp fragments that span the CDR3 region. The amplicons were sequenced using the Illumina HiSeq platform. Under the source paper's analysis protocol: Synthetic template baselines were used to correct PCR bias computationally, reads within Hamming distance 2 were collapsed, and singletons that could not be merged were discarded. Reads were aligned against IMGT so that V, D and J genes, CDR3 length and insertions or deletions at six rearrangement sites could be assigned. Within each subset, clonotype counts were normalized to sorted cell number, and only after that were true diversity and Gini coefficients computed with the tcR R package. The overlap coefficient, calculated on TCRB nucleotide sequences, was used to quantify repertoire sharing. The clones in this table, taken by TCRdb from immuneACCESS, are in-frame only. Not every clone is retained; where verified, under half of the shortfall comes from an unresolved V gene, and the cause of the rest is unknown. The V and J calls and clone size were taken over from that table, and D and trimming were inferred from the DNA. This sample comprises around 160,000 clones, roughly 50% of them detected only once. Of the sample, over 0.4% is held by the ten largest clones.

Of note for this clone: The specificity of this receptor is unknown. Per-base quality was not reported, and no clone a single base away is much larger than it.

Compared with germline, V lacks 5 bases and J lacks 8 bases; bases without a gene match: 9. The germline V gene encodes CDR1 MNHEY and CDR2 SVGAGI. From its cysteine to its phenylalanine, the CDR3 spans 15 amino acids. Only the CDR3 part of the read is kept: 45 bases, read in frame from the first base. This clonotype originated in a man younger than 30 in good health. The chain joins TRBV6-5 to TRBJ1-4, with TRBD1 identical over 9 junction bases. Input material: Tregs from blood. Per the publication, the cell subset or site label means: regulatory CD4+ T cells. The DNA is TGTGCCAGCAGTCCCCCCGGGACAGGGATCGAAAAACTGTTTTTT. It translates to CASSPPGTGIEKLFF.